This note documents a single T cell receptor beta chain sequence. The CDR3 has 15 amino acids. Germline V gives CDR1 WNHNN, CDR2 SYGVQD (reference sequence). V was shortened by 3 bases and J by 7 bases, with 16 bases between the two germline ends. This sample is part of a study of blood T cell repertoires in COVID-19. Looking at the study overall: Whether acute or convalescent, the COVID-19 samples came from the United States, Italy and Spain.

The protocol was immunoSEQ multiplex PCR, while the TCRdb copy is restricted to in-frame clones and leaves out a portion. The data contain 350,000 to 400,000 clones, approximately 90% of them seen just once; the ten biggest clones take up roughly 1%. Individuals drawn from some 25 US areas were roughly 18 to 100 years old. This TCR derives from a man between 18 and 35 years old who had recovered from COVID-19. The genes are TRBV10-1 and TRBJ2-1, with unresolved D. Material: PBMCs or T cells enriched from blood (not recorded which). CDR3 in DNA: TGCGCCAGCAGTGATCAGGCCATCAATCGGAATGAGCAGTTCTTC. Translation: CASSDQAINRNEQFF.